The source of this T cell receptor beta chain is a study of blood T cell repertoires in COVID-19. Across the study: Acute and convalescent COVID-19 samples came from the United States, Italy and Spain.

The germline V gene encodes CDR1 LNHDA and CDR2 SQIVND (reference sequence). The V end lost 3 bases, the J end lost 5 bases, and 13 bases lay between the germline ends. The CDR3 is 15 residues long. Authors' processing steps: Cell counts per sample came from amplifying reference gene primers. Sequencing used immunoSEQ multiplex PCR; TCRdb keeps in-frame clones, though not all of them. The V and J calls and clone size were taken over from that table, and D and trimming were inferred from the DNA. The sample lists about 330,000 clones, 70% to 90% seen once, with approximately 5% in the top ten. Participants, about 18 to 90 years old, spanned fewer than 25 US areas. Cohort 3 donors were reported recovered after two negative PCRs, clearance, or symptom resolution.

The sequenced material came from PBMCs or T cells enriched from blood (not recorded which). The sequence derives from a woman between 25 and 40 years old who had recovered from COVID-19. The V gene is TRBV19, the J gene TRBJ2-2; D is perhaps TRBD1 (6 bases). The CDR3 region is CASSIQGRTTGELFF. CDR3 DNA sequence: TGTGCCAGTAGTATCCAGGGGAGAACTACCGGGGAGCTGTTTTTT.